This T cell receptor (beta chain) comes out of a study of radiotherapy plus CTLA-4 blockade in lung cancer. Study outcomes and limitations: Dynamics of early blood T cell clones, together with interferon-beta, were reportedly the best predictors of response.

Assay used: immunoSEQ multiplex PCR; TCRdb lists only in-frame clones, some missing. Among tens of thousands of clones listed, roughly 71% were seen once. Worth noting for this clone: As yet, its antigen is unknown.

From germline, CDR1 is LNHDA and CDR2 SQIVND (reference sequence). The CDR3 sequence is 17 residues long. V dropped 3 bases and J dropped 4; count of bases not matched to a gene: 11. In chemo-refractory metastatic non-small-cell lung cancer, patients got ipilimumab CTLA-4 blockade together with focal radiation. This TCR derives from a human donor with non-small cell lung cancer that progressed on radiotherapy plus ipilimumab. The V and J genes are TRBV19 and TRBJ2-3; 9 bases are shared with TRBD2. Sequencing was performed on peripheral blood, taken from a patient treated with radiotherapy plus ipilimumab. The CDR3 DNA sequence: TGTGCCAGTAGTATGAATGGCCGGCGGGGGGGATCAGATACGCAGTATTTT. Its translation: CASSMNGRRGGSDTQYF. The full variable domain, rest sourced from reference TRBV19 and TRBJ2-3, is DGGITQSPKYLFRKEGQNVTLSCEQNLNHDAMYWYRQDPGQGLRLIYYSQIVNDFQKGDIAEGYSVSREKKESFPLTVTSAQKNPTAFYLCASSMNGRRGGSDTQYFGPGTRLTVL.